Listed here are 14 T cell receptor beta chains from one sample, sequenced in a study of blood T cell repertoires in COVID-19. Repertoires were generated with immunoSEQ multiplex PCR, while TCRdb's copy carries only in-frame clones and drops some. The data show more than 15,000 clones, about nine tenths seen once. Sequencing input: peripheral blood. The receptors originated from a human donor with active COVID-19. The donor label of this sample is uncertain.

The V gene is TRBV19, the J gene TRBJ1-1; 12 bases are shared with TRBD1. The CDR3 totals 14 residues. V shed 6 bases and J 7 bases; nucleotides not matched to a gene: 6. CDR1 and CDR2 (germline): LNHDA, SQIVND (reference sequence). The chain's CDR3 is CASRGTGGLGEAFF. The CDR3 nucleotides read TGTGCCAGTAGGGGGACAGGGGGCTTGGGTGAAGCTTTCTTT.

The rearrangement uses TRBV7-2 and TRBJ2-5, with D possibly TRBD1 on 6 matching bases. V was shortened by 3 bases and J by 4 bases, with 9 bases between the two germline ends. In germline, CDR1 is SGHTA, CDR2 FQGNSA. The length of the CDR3 is 13 residues. CDR3 protein: CASSFGGSETQYF. The CDR3 bases are TGTGCCAGCAGCTTTGGGGGCTCAGAGACCCAGTACTTC.

The chain joins TRBV5-1 to TRBJ2-2; D is perhaps TRBD1 (6 bases). Germline loops: CDR1 SGHRS, CDR2 YFSETQ. V lost 4 bases to trimming and J lost 4 bases, with 14 bases between them. The CDR3 is 15 residues long. The CDR3 DNA reads as TGCGCCAGCAGCCAGATGGGGGCAGGCACCGGGGAGCTGTTTTTT. It is translated as CASSQMGAGTGELFF. Full variable domain (rest looked up from reference TRBV5-1 and TRBJ2-2): KAGVTQTPRYLIKTRGQQVTLSCSPISGHRSVSWYQQTPGQGLQFLFEYFSETQRNKGNFPGRFSGRQFSNSRSEMNVSTLELGDSALYLCASSQMGAGTGELFFGEGSRLTVL.

The V gene is TRBV12-5, the J gene TRBJ1-3; tentative D call: TRBD1 (5 bases). Germline CDR1 reads LGHNT; CDR2 reads FRNRAP. This CDR3 has 13 amino acids. V lost 10 bases and J lost 4, with 14 bases in between. The CDR3 coding sequence is TGTGCTAACGGGGGGGACCTAGGAAACACCATATATTTT. This sequence encodes CANGGDLGNTIYF.

V is TRBV18 and J is TRBJ2-2, with D unresolved. Germline V gene data show CDR1 as KGHSH and CDR2 as LQKENI. This CDR3 region has 16 residues. V was clipped by 3 bases and J by 1 base, with 12 bases between them. The CDR3, as DNA: TGTGCCAGCTCACCTCTCCGCGATCAGAACACCGGGGAGCTGTTTTTT. Encoded protein: CASSPLRDQNTGELFF.

The V gene is TRBV2, the J gene TRBJ2-1; D is ambiguous. The CDR3 runs 11 residues. Per the germline V gene, CDR1 is SNHLY and CDR2 is FYNNEI. Trimming stripped 5 bases from V and 9 bases from J, with 8 bases between. CDR3: CASSSRREQFF. As DNA, the CDR3 is TGTGCCAGCAGTTCGCGGCGTGAGCAGTTCTTC.

The J gene is TRBJ2-2, the V gene TRBV7-2; TRBD2 matches 9 bases. V lost 6 bases and J lost 0; bases outside the gene matches: 5. The CDR3 consists of 16 residues. Per germline, CDR1 SGHTA and CDR2 FQGNSA. The CDR3 bases are TGTGCCAGCAGGTTTAGCGGGGGACCGAACACCGGGGAGCTGTTTTTT. Amino acids: CASRFSGGPNTGELFF.

The rearrangement uses TRBV24-1 and TRBJ1-2, with TRBD1 matching 11 bases. Germline V gene data show CDR1 as KGHDR and CDR2 as SFDVKD. The ends lost 5 bases at V and 6 bases at J; junction bases unmatched: 7. The CDR3 consists of 15 residues. DNA for the CDR3: TGTGCCACCAGTGGCCGGACAGGGGGCGCGGATGGCTACACCTTC. Its protein is CATSGRTGGADGYTF.

This clone was counted a single time. The rearrangement links TRBV11-2 to TRBJ2-7; 15 nucleotides align to TRBD2. This CDR3 has 16 amino acids. CDR1 is SGHAT, CDR2 FQNNGV, per germline. V gave up 2 bases and J gave up 7 bases; unmatched junction bases: 6. The CDR3 sequence: CASSLTGLAGGKEQYF. As DNA, the CDR3 is TGTGCCAGCAGCTTAACGGGACTAGCGGGGGGAAAAGAGCAGTACTTC.

CDR3 residues: CASSADRDGDEQYF. CDR3 coding DNA: TGTGCCAGCAGCGCGGACAGGGATGGGGACGAGCAGTACTTC. The genes are TRBV9 and TRBJ2-7, with 8 bases matching TRBD1. The CDR3 covers 14 residues. CDR1 and CDR2 (germline): SGDLS, YYNGEE. V dropped 3 bases and J dropped 5; count of bases not matched to a gene: 7.

This clone has only a few counts. CDR3 bases: TGTGCCAGCAGCAAAGGACAGGCTACCCAGTCCCGCTCTGGAAACACCATATATTTT. Amino acid sequence: CASSKGQATQSRSGNTIYF. The genes are TRBV7-8 and TRBJ1-3; 7 bases are shared with TRBD1. Unmatched junction bases numbered 16, after V lost 5 bases and J lost 0 bases. The CDR3 sequence is 19 residues long. Looked up from germline, CDR1 is SGHVS and CDR2 is FQNEAQ. The complete variable domain, with remaining parts taken from reference TRBV7-8 and TRBJ1-3, reads GAGVSQSPRYKVAKRGQDVALRCDPISGHVSLFWYQQALGQGPEFLTYFQNEAQLDKSGLPSDRFFAERPEGSVSTLKIQRTQQEDSAVYLCASSKGQATQSRSGNTIYFGEGSWLTVV.

The J gene is TRBJ2-7, the V gene TRBV6-6, with D uncertain. The V gene's germline CDR1 is MNHNY and CDR2 SVGAGI (reference sequence). The length of the CDR3 is 12 residues. The V gene lost 3 bases and the J gene lost 3 bases, with 6 bases spanning the gap. This chain's CDR3 is CASSYGHYEQYF. The DNA for the CDR3 is TGTGCCAGCAGTTATGGGCACTACGAGCAGTACTTC.

The CDR3 DNA follows: TGCGCCAGCAGCCAGGGACTAGCCTACGAGCAGTACTTC. It is translated as CASSQGLAYEQYF. The chain uses TRBV4-1 and TRBJ2-7; 8 bases are a match to TRBD2. This CDR3 comprises 13 residues. CDR1 and CDR2 (germline): MGHRA, YSYEKL. V lost 3 bases and J lost 2; bases outside the gene matches: 0.

The gene calls are TRBV18 and TRBJ1-1; a possible D gene is TRBD1 (5 bases). Germline loops: CDR1 KGHSH, CDR2 LQKENI. V lost 2 bases to trimming and J lost 6 bases, with 25 bases between them. There are 18 residues in the CDR3. CDR3 nucleotides: TGTGCCAGCTCACCATCGGGGAGGGGTGCCAGGGCGGTGCCTGAAGCTTTCTTT. Encoded protein: CASSPSGRGARAVPEAFF. Full variable domain (rest looked up from reference TRBV18 and TRBJ1-1): NAGVMQNPRHLVRRRGQEARLRCSPMKGHSHVYWYRQLPEEGLKFMVYLQKENIIDESGMPKERFSAEFPKEGPSILRIQQVVRGDSAAYFCASSPSGRGARAVPEAFFGQGTRLTVV.